This T cell receptor (beta chain) was obtained from a study of shared clonotypes between healthy human individuals. Study-level results: Clonotype sharing across four donors was observed for roughly 5% of naive CD4 clonotypes.

Authors' methods: ImmunoSEQ output lacked quality scores and full-length reads, limiting matched filtering. The data were produced by immunoSEQ multiplex PCR, yet TCRdb's version contains in-frame clones alone and is incomplete. The V and J calls and clone size are taken from that table; D and trimming were inferred from the DNA. This sample has millions of clones; around 96% occur once, and the top ten carry 1.1%. As defined, naive CD8 cells were CD45RO-negative and positively selected for CCR7, with terminally differentiated effector memory CD45RA+ cells excluded. As concerns this clone: The antigen is undetermined.

The clonotype originates from a man between 18 and 35 years old in good health. The sample comprised naive CD8+ T cells sorted from blood.

Here the CDR3 DNA reads TGTGCCACCAGGGAATTACTTGGCTCCTACAATGAGCAGTTCTTC. Translating gives CATRELLGSYNEQFF. V is TRBV15 and J is TRBJ2-1; D is undetermined. Germline CDR1 LNHNV, CDR2 YYDKDF (reference sequence). V was clipped by 6 bases and J by 0 bases, with 12 bases between them. The CDR3 length is 15 residues.